Listed below are T cell receptor beta chains from one sample, sequenced in a study of T cells in Graves' hyperthyroidism and ophthalmopathy. Using its own MiXCR run on the multiplex PCR reads, TCRdb lists one record per CDR3 protein. The sample shows 650,000 to 800,000 distinct CDR3 sequences, less than 45% of them seen only once. What was sequenced was peripheral blood or thyroid tissue (not recorded which). These receptors came from an adult man with Graves' disease, either hyperthyroidism or ophthalmopathy (not recorded which). Both conserved end residues are part of each CDR3. The order of the fields is CDR3 length, D gene, J gene, V gene, clone size, CDR3 DNA, CDR3 protein. D genes are given only for firm matches. Expanded clones get a size class; other rows say once, few or many, or leave the size out.

len: 15
d_gene: .
j_gene: TRBJ2-5
v_gene: TRBV15
abundance: .
CDR3nt: TGTGCCACCAGCCCCACACGGACGGGTGGAGAGACCCAGTACTTC
CDR3aa: CATSPTRTGGETQYF

len: 12
d_gene: .
j_gene: TRBJ2-7
v_gene: TRBV20-1
abundance: .
CDR3nt: TGCAGTGCTAGAGCCCACTCCTACGAGCAGTACTTC
CDR3aa: CSARAHSYEQYF

len: 14
d_gene: TRBD1
j_gene: TRBJ2-7
v_gene: TRBV20-1
abundance: .
CDR3nt: TGCAGTGCCAGAAAGGACAGGGGGCTTGACGAGCAGTACTTC
CDR3aa: CSARKDRGLDEQYF

len: 15
d_gene: .
j_gene: TRBJ1-3
v_gene: TRBV7-2
abundance: .
CDR3nt: TGTGCCAGCAGCTTGATGAGGGCCTCTGGAAACACCATATATTTT
CDR3aa: CASSLMRASGNTIYF

len: 13
d_gene: .
j_gene: TRBJ1-1
v_gene: TRBV12-3/TRBV12-4
abundance: many
CDR3nt: TGTGCCAGCAGTTTACTGAAGGACACTGAAGCTTTCTTT
CDR3aa: CASSLLKDTEAFF

len: 14
d_gene: .
j_gene: TRBJ1-4
v_gene: TRBV7-9
abundance: many
CDR3nt: TGTGCCAGCAGCTTAGAAATCACGGCAGAAAAACTGTTTTTT
CDR3aa: CASSLEITAEKLFF

len: 14
d_gene: TRBD1
j_gene: TRBJ2-7
v_gene: TRBV5-1
abundance: .
CDR3nt: TGCGCCAGCAGCTCCAGGACAGGGGACCACGAGCAGTACTTC
CDR3aa: CASSSRTGDHEQYF

len: 14
d_gene: TRBD2
j_gene: TRBJ2-7
v_gene: TRBV7-9
abundance: few
CDR3nt: TGTGCCAGCAGCTTAGTACTAGCGGGGTACGAGCAGTACTTC
CDR3aa: CASSLVLAGYEQYF

len: 14
d_gene: .
j_gene: TRBJ2-7
v_gene: TRBV7-6
abundance: .
CDR3nt: TGTGCCAGCAGCGCCCGAGGAGGGTTCTACGAGCAGTACTTC
CDR3aa: CASSARGGFYEQYF

len: 17
d_gene: TRBD1
j_gene: TRBJ1-6
v_gene: TRBV28
abundance: .
CDR3nt: TGTGCCAGCAGTGTCGACCCCGGGACAGGGTGGAATTCACCCCTCCACTTT
CDR3aa: CASSVDPGTGWNSPLHF

len: 14
d_gene: .
j_gene: TRBJ1-5
v_gene: TRBV20-1
abundance: many
CDR3nt: TGCAGTGCCCAGGCTCAGGGGTACAATCAGCCCCAGCATTTT
CDR3aa: CSAQAQGYNQPQHF

len: 14
d_gene: .
j_gene: TRBJ1-1
v_gene: TRBV10-2
abundance: few
CDR3nt: TGTGCCAGCCGTAATACAGGGACGAACACTGAAGCTTTCTTT
CDR3aa: CASRNTGTNTEAFF

len: 18
d_gene: TRBD1
j_gene: TRBJ1-5
v_gene: TRBV7-9
abundance: few
CDR3nt: TGTGCCAGCCTTAGTAGGCAGGGGGCCGGGATTGGCGATCAGCCCCAGCATTTT
CDR3aa: CASLSRQGAGIGDQPQHF

len: 16
d_gene: TRBD1
j_gene: TRBJ1-3
v_gene: TRBV7-2
abundance: .
CDR3nt: TGTGCCAGCAGCTTGGTGGCAGGGGGCTATGGAAACACCATATATTTT
CDR3aa: CASSLVAGGYGNTIYF

len: 12
d_gene: .
j_gene: TRBJ2-5
v_gene: TRBV20-1
abundance: .
CDR3nt: TGCAGTGCGGTTGGTGGGGCAGAGACCCAGTACTTC
CDR3aa: CSAVGGAETQYF

len: 13
d_gene: TRBD1
j_gene: TRBJ1-2
v_gene: TRBV25-1
abundance: .
CDR3nt: TGTGCTACGCGACAGGGCGGAAACTATGGCTACACCTTC
CDR3aa: CATRQGGNYGYTF

len: 17
d_gene: TRBD1
j_gene: TRBJ2-5
v_gene: TRBV7-9
abundance: few
CDR3nt: TGTGCCAGCAGCTTTCAGCCGCGGGACAGGGGGAAAGAGACCCAGTACTTC
CDR3aa: CASSFQPRDRGKETQYF

len: 13
d_gene: TRBD1
j_gene: TRBJ2-5
v_gene: TRBV7-9
abundance: .
CDR3nt: TGCGCCAGCAGCCCGGGACAGCAAGAGACCCGGTACTTC
CDR3aa: CASSPGQQETRYF

len: 12
d_gene: .
j_gene: TRBJ1-1
v_gene: TRBV6-1
abundance: .
CDR3nt: TGTGCCAGCAGTGAAGCGCTCGATGAAGCTTTCTTT
CDR3aa: CASSEALDEAFF

len: 14
d_gene: .
j_gene: TRBJ1-4
v_gene: TRBV2
abundance: .
CDR3nt: TGTGCCAGCAGTAAGACGGGGTACCGTGAAAAACTGTTTTTT
CDR3aa: CASSKTGYREKLFF

len: 17
d_gene: .
j_gene: TRBJ2-7
v_gene: TRBV20-1
abundance: .
CDR3nt: TGCAGTGCTATTCCCAGGGAAGGTTGGTATAGCTCCTACGAGCAGTACTTC
CDR3aa: CSAIPREGWYSSYEQYF

len: 16
d_gene: .
j_gene: TRBJ1-4
v_gene: TRBV24-1
abundance: few
CDR3nt: TGTGCCACCAGTGTCTCGGGAGGGCCCGCTAATGAAAAACTGTTTTTT
CDR3aa: CATSVSGGPANEKLFF

len: 14
d_gene: .
j_gene: TRBJ1-1
v_gene: TRBV11-1
abundance: .
CDR3nt: TGTGCCAGCAGCCACTTTACAGGGAACACTGAAGCTTTCTTT
CDR3aa: CASSHFTGNTEAFF

len: 14
d_gene: TRBD1
j_gene: TRBJ1-2
v_gene: TRBV5-1
abundance: .
CDR3nt: TGCGCCAGCAGCTTCTTGGACAGGTCCGATGGCTACACCTTC
CDR3aa: CASSFLDRSDGYTF

len: 13
d_gene: TRBD1
j_gene: TRBJ1-2
v_gene: TRBV15
abundance: .
CDR3nt: TGTGCCACCAGCATACAGGGGGCGCCGGGCTACACCTTC
CDR3aa: CATSIQGAPGYTF

len: 16
d_gene: TRBD1
j_gene: TRBJ2-5
v_gene: TRBV20-1
abundance: .
CDR3nt: TGCAGTGCCTACACGCCGGGACAGGGGGCTGGCGAGACCCAGTACTTC
CDR3aa: CSAYTPGQGAGETQYF

len: 14
d_gene: TRBD1
j_gene: TRBJ1-2
v_gene: TRBV24-1
abundance: .
CDR3nt: TGTGCCACCAGTGATACCCGGACAGGGGTAGGCTACACCTTC
CDR3aa: CATSDTRTGVGYTF

len: 13
d_gene: .
j_gene: TRBJ1-1
v_gene: TRBV19
abundance: many
CDR3nt: TGTGCCAGTAGTATAGGAAGGTACACTGAAGCTTTCTTT
CDR3aa: CASSIGRYTEAFF

len: 12
d_gene: .
j_gene: TRBJ1-1
v_gene: TRBV7-3
abundance: .
CDR3nt: TGTGCCAGCAGCCGCAGGGCCACTGAAGCTTTCTTT
CDR3aa: CASSRRATEAFF

len: 12
d_gene: .
j_gene: TRBJ1-1
v_gene: TRBV10-3
abundance: many
CDR3nt: TGTGCTCTCAGGGAAGGGGACACTGAAGCTTTCTTT
CDR3aa: CALREGDTEAFF

len: 14
d_gene: TRBD1
j_gene: TRBJ2-5
v_gene: TRBV20-1
abundance: .
CDR3nt: TGCAGTGCTCCAGACAGGGCAAGCAAAGGGGCCCAGTACTTC
CDR3aa: CSAPDRASKGAQYF

len: 16
d_gene: .
j_gene: TRBJ2-7
v_gene: TRBV7-9
abundance: once
CDR3nt: TGTGCCAGCAGCTTAGTTCGGGGCTTTAATTTCTACGAGCAGTACTTC
CDR3aa: CASSLVRGFNFYEQYF

len: 14
d_gene: .
j_gene: TRBJ1-2
v_gene: TRBV5-1
abundance: few
CDR3nt: TGCGCCAGCAGCTTTAACACAGGGACCTATGGCTACACCTTC
CDR3aa: CASSFNTGTYGYTF

len: 16
d_gene: TRBD1
j_gene: TRBJ2-7
v_gene: TRBV5-6
abundance: once
CDR3nt: TGTGCCAGCAGCCCGGAGACAGGGTCCGGGACCGGGGAGCAGTACTTC
CDR3aa: CASSPETGSGTGEQYF

len: 16
d_gene: TRBD1
j_gene: TRBJ2-5
v_gene: TRBV19
abundance: .
CDR3nt: TGTGCCAGTACCCCGGACAGAAGCTCCGGGACAGGGATCCAGTACTTC
CDR3aa: CASTPDRSSGTGIQYF

len: 14
d_gene: .
j_gene: TRBJ2-5
v_gene: TRBV10-1
abundance: .
CDR3nt: TGCGCCAGCAGTGAGGGCGGCTTCCAAGAGACCCAGTACTTC
CDR3aa: CASSEGGFQETQYF

len: 16
d_gene: .
j_gene: TRBJ1-2
v_gene: TRBV25-1
abundance: .
CDR3nt: TGTGTCAGCAGTGAAAAGGCGGAGGGACGGGGCTATGGCTACACCTTC
CDR3aa: CVSSEKAEGRGYGYTF

len: 14
d_gene: TRBD1
j_gene: TRBJ1-3
v_gene: TRBV7-2
abundance: many
CDR3nt: TGTGCCAGCAGCTTGGGACAGGGGGGAAACACCATATATTTT
CDR3aa: CASSLGQGGNTIYF

len: 13
d_gene: .
j_gene: TRBJ1-2
v_gene: TRBV10-3
abundance: once
CDR3nt: TGTGCCATCAGTGATCCCAGGGTCGGTGGAAACACCTTC
CDR3aa: CAISDPRVGGNTF

len: 16
d_gene: .
j_gene: TRBJ1-2
v_gene: TRBV7-4
abundance: .
CDR3nt: TGTGCCAGCAGCCAAGAGGGTTACGGGCCGGCCTATGGCTACACCTTC
CDR3aa: CASSQEGYGPAYGYTF

len: 17
d_gene: .
j_gene: TRBJ1-5
v_gene: TRBV7-2
abundance: .
CDR3nt: TGTGCCAGCAGCTTAGCGGGGGGCGAGGGATTTGGACAGCCCCAGCATTTT
CDR3aa: CASSLAGGEGFGQPQHF

len: 17
d_gene: .
j_gene: TRBJ1-6
v_gene: TRBV2
abundance: many
CDR3nt: TGTGCCAGCAGCGGAGACAGGACGAGCTCCTATAATTCACCCCTCCACTTT
CDR3aa: CASSGDRTSSYNSPLHF

len: 15
d_gene: .
j_gene: TRBJ1-5
v_gene: TRBV7-9
abundance: .
CDR3nt: TGTGCCAGCAGCTTAGTTGGGGAACACAATCAGCCCCAGCATTTT
CDR3aa: CASSLVGEHNQPQHF

len: 12
d_gene: .
j_gene: TRBJ2-7
v_gene: TRBV12-3/TRBV12-4
abundance: .
CDR3nt: TGTGCCAGCAGTTTGGGTGGAGTTCTGCAGTACTTC
CDR3aa: CASSLGGVLQYF

len: 15
d_gene: .
j_gene: TRBJ2-5
v_gene: TRBV12-3/TRBV12-4
abundance: .
CDR3nt: TGTGCCAGCAGTTACTTTTCGCAGAGCCAAGGGACCCAGTACTTC
CDR3aa: CASSYFSQSQGTQYF

len: 14
d_gene: .
j_gene: TRBJ2-7
v_gene: TRBV14
abundance: few
CDR3nt: TGTGCCAGCAGCCAAGCGGGATCCGGGTACGAGCAGTACTTC
CDR3aa: CASSQAGSGYEQYF